This entry lists 9 T cell receptor beta chains sequenced from one sample in a study of siplizumab effects on memory and regulatory T cells. TCRdb's copy holds only in-frame clones and misses some; the assay was immunoSEQ multiplex PCR. The repertoire has around 77,000 clones, under 95% of them found once; the top ten carry about 27%. Sequencing was done on a sample of CD8+ T cells sorted from blood. These receptors originate from a human donor in good health.

The table lists this clone with a count of one. The chain links TRBV6-5 to TRBJ2-3; D possibly uses TRBD1 or TRBD2 (5 bases each). Trimming took 8 bases from V and 6 from J, leaving 12 bases between them. This CDR3 is 12 amino acids long. Germline CDR1 and CDR2: MNHEY and SVGAGI. The DNA of the CDR3 is TGTGCCAGCGGGACGGACTTCGATACGCAGTATTTT. It yields the protein CASGTDFDTQYF.

This chain links TRBV19 with TRBJ2-2; 7 positions agree with TRBD2. This CDR3 is 12 amino acids long. Unmatched junction bases numbered 3, after V lost 8 bases and J lost 6 bases. CDR1 and CDR2 from the germline V gene are LNHDA and SQIVND (reference sequence). CDR3 residues: CASPGGAGELFF. The CDR3 region has the DNA TGTGCCAGTCCGGGGGGTGCCGGGGAGCTGTTTTTT.

CDR3 loop: CASSFPGASRELFF. DNA for the CDR3: TGCGCCAGCAGCTTTCCGGGGGCCTCCCGGGAGCTGTTTTTT. V gene TRBV5-1 combines with J gene TRBJ2-2; D tentatively fits TRBD1 or TRBD2 (6 bases each). Germline V lookup: CDR1 SGHRS, CDR2 YFSETQ. The CDR3 runs to 14 residues. The germline V and J ends were trimmed by 2 bases and 9 bases, with 14 bases remaining between them.

This chain links TRBV12-5 with TRBJ2-1, with a possible D match to TRBD2 (6 bases). Germline V gene sequence: CDR1 LGHNT, CDR2 FRNRAP. This CDR3 contains 12 residues. Between the trimmed V and J ends, which lost 5 bases and 9 bases, there was a span of 11 bases. The DNA of the CDR3 is TGTGCTAGTGGTCCCACCGGGAGTGAGCAGTTCTTC. This gives the protein CASGPTGSEQFF.

J is TRBJ1-1 and V is TRBV5-5; the D gene is possibly TRBD1 (5 bases). The germline V gene encodes CDR1 SGHKS and CDR2 YYEKEE (reference sequence). The ends were cut back, 4 bases at V and 0 bases at J, with 13 bases in the middle. CDR3 length equals 15 residues. The CDR3 nucleotides are TGTGCCAGCAGCCATCGAGGGGATCTGAACACTGAAGCTTTCTTT. Translating gives CASSHRGDLNTEAFF.

This clone was observed a handful of times. This chain joins TRBV27 and TRBJ1-2; a possible D gene is TRBD1 (6 bases). The CDR3 loop spans 14 amino acids. The germline gives CDR1 MNHEY, CDR2 SMNVEV (reference sequence). V lost 5 bases, J lost 4 bases, and 14 bases lay in between. CDR3 residues: CASSPGGGFYGYTF. CDR3 coding DNA: TGTGCCAGCAGTCCAGGAGGGGGTTTCTATGGCTACACCTTC.

As DNA, the CDR3 is TGTGCCAGTAGTACTTTTACCGGGACTAGCGATTTAGATACGCAGTATTTT. As protein: CASSTFTGTSDLDTQYF. The chain carries TRBV19 and TRBJ2-3, with 10 bases aligning to TRBD2. This CDR3 is 17 amino acids long. Germline V gene data show CDR1 as LNHDA and CDR2 as SQIVND (reference sequence). J gave up 5 bases and V 4 bases, and 12 bases lay outside the gene matches.

The chain couples TRBV19 to TRBJ2-1, with TRBD1 matching over 8 bases. The germline V gene has CDR1 LNHDA and CDR2 SQIVND (reference sequence). The CDR3 sequence is 15 residues long. The ends lost 1 base at V and 5 bases at J; junction bases unmatched: 4. The DNA of the CDR3 is TGTGCCAGTAGTATAGGACAGGGGCTTGACAATGAGCAGTTCTTC. Encoded protein: CASSIGQGLDNEQFF.

The J gene is TRBJ2-7, the V gene TRBV27, with D maybe TRBD2 (6 bases). The V end lost 2 bases, the J end lost 4 bases, and 15 bases lay between the germline ends. CDR1 and CDR2 from the germline V gene are MNHEY and SMNVEV (reference sequence). The CDR3 is 15 amino acids. For the CDR3, the DNA is TGTGCCAGCAGTTTAGCGGGAATCCTCGTTTACGAGCAGTACTTC. Translated: CASSLAGILVYEQYF.